The 13 T cell receptor beta chains below were found in one sample sequenced in a study of blood T cell repertoires in COVID-19. Profiled with immunoSEQ multiplex PCR; TCRdb holds only in-frame clones, not every one. The sample has about 310,000 clones; roughly 90% are singletons. Sequenced sample: PBMCs or T cells enriched from blood (not recorded which). The receptors were sampled from a woman aged 30 to 39 who had recovered from COVID-19.

This clone was seen a few times. The gene calls are TRBV9 and TRBJ2-7; 10 bases fit TRBD2. Germline lookup yields CDR1 SGDLS and CDR2 YYNGEE. The V segment lost 3 bases and the J segment 6 bases; nucleotides outside the gene matches: 6. The CDR3 extends over 14 amino acids. DNA for the CDR3: TGTGCCAGCAGCGGTCTAGCGGGAGCTCTCGAGCAGTACTTC. This sequence encodes CASSGLAGALEQYF.

The chain joins TRBV7-9 to TRBJ2-1; D call uncertain. CDR3 size: 15 residues. V was pared by 1 base and J by 2 bases, with 9 bases between. The germline CDR1 and CDR2 sequences are SEHNR and FQNEAQ (reference sequence). This CDR3 is CASSLVNSAYNEQFF. The CDR3 nucleotides read TGTGCCAGCAGCTTAGTGAACAGTGCCTACAATGAGCAGTTCTTC.

V gene TRBV7-6 combines with J gene TRBJ1-3; no reliable D call. Trimming took 0 bases from V and 0 from J, leaving 15 bases between them. The length of the CDR3 is 18 residues. Germline V gene sequence: CDR1 SGHVS, CDR2 FNYEAQ. The CDR3 DNA sequence: TGTGCCAGCAGCTTAGCTGGTTGGCCTCCCAGCTCTGGAAACACCATATATTTT. Translation gives CASSLAGWPPSSGNTIYF. Full variable domain (remainder filled in from reference TRBV7-6 and TRBJ1-3): GAGVSQSPRYKVTKRGQDVALRCDPISGHVSLYWYRQALGQGPEFLTYFNYEAQQDKSGLPNDRFSAERPEGSISTLTIQRTEQRDSAMYRCASSLAGWPPSSGNTIYFGEGSWLTVV.

This clone was picked up a small number of times. The chain is built from TRBV9 and TRBJ2-3; TRBD2 matches at 8 bases. The CDR3 is 17 residues long. Germline CDR1 reads SGDLS; CDR2 reads YYNGEE. V was pared by 4 bases and J by 5 bases, with 15 bases of the junction left unmatched. The CDR3 nucleotides are TGTGCCAGCAGCCCGGGGGTTAGCGGGATGGGGAGAGATACGCAGTATTTT. Translating gives CASSPGVSGMGRDTQYF.

This rearrangement joins TRBV7-6 to TRBJ2-3; 9 bases line up with TRBD2. The CDR3 runs to 16 residues. Germline CDR1 and CDR2: SGHVS and FNYEAQ. J lost 2 bases, V lost 2 bases, and 5 bases had no gene match. Written as DNA, the CDR3 is TGTGCCAGCAGCTTAATGACTAGCGGAAACACAGATACGCAGTATTTT. Amino acid sequence: CASSLMTSGNTDTQYF.

The chain employs TRBV5-1 and TRBJ1-2; possibly TRBD1 for D (6 bases). The CDR3 extends over 15 amino acids. Between the trimmed V and J ends, which lost 0 bases and 7 bases, there was a span of 16 bases. The V gene's germline CDR1 is SGHRS and CDR2 YFSETQ. The CDR3 is CASSLAGWGRGGYTF. The CDR3 DNA reads as TGCGCCAGCAGCTTGGCTGGCTGGGGGCGAGGTGGCTACACCTTC. The variable domain in full, completed from reference TRBV5-1 and TRBJ1-2, reads KAGVTQTPRYLIKTRGQQVTLSCSPISGHRSVSWYQQTPGQGLQFLFEYFSETQRNKGNFPGRFSGRQFSNSRSEMNVSTLELGDSALYLCASSLAGWGRGGYTFGSGTRLTVV.

CDR3 sequence: CASSSHYEQYF. The CDR3, as DNA: TGTGCCAGCAGTTCCCACTACGAGCAGTACTTC. The V call is TRBV28, the J call TRBJ2-7; D gene ambiguous. In germline, CDR1 is MDHEN, CDR2 SYDVKM. This CDR3 has 11 amino acids. V gave up 4 bases and J gave up 3 bases, with 4 bases separating them. Based on the CDR3 plus reference TRBV28 and TRBJ2-7, the full variable domain is DVKVTQSSRYLVKRTGEKVFLECVQDMDHENMFWYRQDPGLGLRLIYFSYDVKMKEKGDIPEGYSVSREKKERFSLILESASTNQTSMYLCASSSHYEQYFGPGTRLTVT.

The chain combines TRBV11-3 with TRBJ2-3; TRBD1 matches 10 bases. The CDR3 covers 19 residues. Germline V gene sequence: CDR1 SGHNT, CDR2 YENEEA. The ends lost 4 bases at V and 5 bases at J; junction bases unmatched: 18. CDR3: CASSSTLGQGVESQDTQYF. CDR3 nucleotides: TGTGCCAGCAGCTCGACCCTCGGACAGGGGGTTGAGTCGCAAGATACGCAGTATTTT.

CDR3 DNA: TGTGCCAGCAGCATCTCAGGGGCCTACGAGCAGTACTTC. This gives the protein CASSISGAYEQYF. J is TRBJ2-7 and V is TRBV27; D possibly corresponds to TRBD1 (6 bases). Germline-derived CDR1 and CDR2 are MNHEY and SMNVEV (reference sequence). V lost 6 bases and J 2 bases, leaving 11 bases between the germline ends. CDR3 length equals 13 residues.

This chain links TRBV4-2 with TRBJ2-1; the D gene is possibly TRBD2 (5 bases). The germline gives CDR1 LGHNA, CDR2 YNFKEQ. The CDR3 totals 13 residues. Trimming pared 1 base from V and 9 bases from J, leaving 10 bases between. Written as DNA, the CDR3 is TGTGCCAGCAGCCAAGGCCCGGGGTCTGAGCAGTTCTTC. Amino acids: CASSQGPGSEQFF.

This clone was counted a few times. This chain joins TRBV6-2 or TRBV6-3 and TRBJ2-7, with 10 bases lining up with TRBD2. CDR3 length: 14 amino acids. V gave up 5 bases and J gave up 2 bases; unmatched junction bases: 3. Germline lookup yields CDR1 MNHEY and CDR2 SVGEGT. The CDR3 is CASSLLAGTYEQYF. CDR3 in DNA: TGTGCCAGCAGTCTACTAGCGGGGACCTACGAGCAGTACTTC.

The chain couples TRBV5-4 to TRBJ2-3; the D gene is possibly TRBD1 (5 bases). Per germline, CDR1 SGHNT and CDR2 YYREEE (reference sequence). The V end lost 4 bases, the J end lost 4 bases, and 13 bases lay between the germline ends. The CDR3 runs to 14 residues. The CDR3 loop is CASSQRTIPDTQYF. In DNA form, the CDR3 reads TGTGCCAGCAGCCAGAGGACAATTCCAGATACGCAGTATTTT.

The J gene is TRBJ2-7, the V gene TRBV5-1, with TRBD1 matching 11 bases. V shed 4 bases and J 1 base; nucleotides not matched to a gene: 7. This CDR3 is 16 amino acids long. Germline V lookup: CDR1 SGHRS, CDR2 YFSETQ. The CDR3 DNA sequence: TGCGCCAGCAGCCCCCTCGGGACAGGGGGATCCTACGAGCAGTACTTC. Protein product: CASSPLGTGGSYEQYF. Drawing the rest from reference TRBV5-1 and TRBJ2-7, the complete variable domain is KAGVTQTPRYLIKTRGQQVTLSCSPISGHRSVSWYQQTPGQGLQFLFEYFSETQRNKGNFPGRFSGRQFSNSRSEMNVSTLELGDSALYLCASSPLGTGGSYEQYFGPGTRLTVT.